The T cell receptor beta chain under discussion was sequenced for a study of T cells after yellow fever vaccination. This CDR3 contains 14 residues. Germline V CDR1 and CDR2: MNHEY, SVGEGT. V trimming: 2 bases; J trimming: 6 bases; junction bases outside the gene matches: 7. MiXCR, applied by TCRdb to the 5' RACE reads, yields one record per CDR3 protein. The top ten hold over 11% of the sample, which has nearly 550,000 distinct CDR3 sequences, 15% to 20% seen once. Sequenced here: PBMCs, sampled 15 days after the yellow fever booster vaccination. The chain recombines TRBV6-2 or TRBV6-3 with TRBJ2-7; 7 bases fit TRBD2. This receptor was identified in a man aged 25-45 years who received the YFV17D yellow fever vaccine. The CDR3 loop is CASSYVGRPPEQYF. The DNA for the CDR3 is TGTGCCAGCAGTTACGTCGGGAGGCCCCCCGAGCAGTACTTC.